This T cell receptor (beta chain) was observed in a study of T-cell reconstitution after alpha-beta-depleted transplantation in children. From germline, CDR1 is SQVTM and CDR2 ANQGSEA. This CDR3 region has 12 residues. Unmatched junction bases numbered 6, after V lost 7 bases and J lost 5 bases. Preparation of the TCRbeta library was carried out with unique molecular identifiers. Via MiXCR, TCRdb re-called the PCR reads, giving one row per CDR3 protein. Among 55,000 to 65,000 distinct CDR3 sequences listed, approximately 46% were seen once. This receptor was obtained from a male patient between 10 and 17 years old who had a stem cell transplant for acute lymphoblastic leukemia, so the T cells may come from the graft donor. The chain is built from TRBV29-1 and TRBJ2-7; 9 nucleotides line up with TRBD1. The sequencing used PBMCs, mostly from graft donor cells, collected 360 days after TCRalphabeta/CD19-depleted stem cell transplant. The CDR3 is CSARDRVNEQYF. The CDR3 DNA follows: TGCAGCGCCCGGGACAGGGTCAACGAGCAGTACTTC.